This T cell receptor (beta chain) was captured in a study of blood T cell repertoires in COVID-19. Overall study: Whether acute or convalescent, the COVID-19 samples came from the United States, Italy and Spain. Nucleic acid was either cDNA or gDNA, and it came from T cells, B-cell-depleted T cells, or PBMCs.

Authors' processing steps: Scientists estimated how many nucleated cells there were by amplifying reference gene primers. The data were produced by immunoSEQ multiplex PCR, yet TCRdb's version contains in-frame clones alone and is incomplete. That table supplies the V and J calls and clone size; D and trimming were determined from the DNA. The sample has about 260,000 clones; roughly 86% are singletons. Between the trimmed V and J ends, which lost 1 base and 1 base, there was a span of 10 bases. The CDR3 spans 15 residues. Germline V gene sequence: CDR1 SNHLY, CDR2 FYNNEI. This TCR was sampled from a man aged 40-55 years who had recovered from COVID-19. V is TRBV2 and J is TRBJ2-5; no firm D call. The sample taken for sequencing was peripheral blood. CDR3 in amino acids: CASSEGLWLQETQYF. Here the CDR3 DNA reads TGTGCCAGCAGTGAAGGGCTCTGGCTCCAAGAGACCCAGTACTTC.